This is a list of T cell receptor beta chains from one sample in a study of blood T cell repertoires in COVID-19. Clones were read by immunoSEQ multiplex PCR, and TCRdb kept only the in-frame ones, dropping some. This sample has 250,000 to 300,000 clones, with over 75% found just once. Sequencing was done on a sample of peripheral blood. The receptors come from a woman aged 70-85 years with COVID-19, enrolled during active disease. The CDR3 runs from the conserved cysteine through the conserved F or W. D genes are given only for firm matches. Clone size is given for some rows only: seen once, a few or many times, or a class if the clone is expanded.

j_call | clone_size | d_call | v_call | cdr3_aa | cdr3_nt
TRBJ2-1 | . | TRBD2 | TRBV6-2/TRBV6-3 | CASSYLGGRAGEQFF | TGTGCCAGCAGTTACCTTGGCGGGAGGGCCGGTGAGCAGTTCTTC
TRBJ1-2 | . | . | TRBV30 | CAWRYGYGYTF | TGTGCCTGGAGATACGGCTATGGCTACACCTTC
TRBJ2-7 | many | TRBD2 | TRBV11-2 | CASSLTGGEQYF | TGTGCCAGCAGCTTAACGGGGGGCGAGCAGTACTTC
TRBJ1-2 | . | . | TRBV25-1 | CASSTRGDGYTF | TGTGCCAGCAGTACCCGGGGGGACGGCTACACCTTC
TRBJ2-7 | . | TRBD2 | TRBV5-1 | CASSLGLAGIYEQYF | TGCGCCAGCAGCTTGGGACTAGCGGGGATCTACGAGCAGTACTTC
TRBJ1-2 | . | TRBD1 | TRBV19 | CASSTKSGGAFYGYTF | TGTGCCAGTAGTACCAAATCAGGGGGCGCCTTCTATGGCTACACCTTC
TRBJ1-3 | . | TRBD1 | TRBV4-3 | CASSLRAGGSSGNTIYF | TGCGCCAGCAGCCTACGGGCAGGGGGTTCCTCTGGAAACACCATATATTTT
TRBJ2-7 | . | TRBD1 | TRBV5-1 | CASSLDRGRAEQYF | TGCGCCAGCAGCTTGGACAGGGGGCGTGCCGAGCAGTACTTC
TRBJ2-7 | . | TRBD2 | TRBV27 | CASGASGTYEQYF | TGTGCCAGCGGGGCTAGCGGCACCTACGAGCAGTACTTC
TRBJ2-6 | . | . | TRBV3-1/TRBV3-2 | CASSQDHSGANVLTF | TGTGCCAGCAGCCAAGATCATTCTGGGGCCAACGTCCTGACTTTC
TRBJ2-5 | . | TRBD2 | TRBV7-8 | CASSLARVAGEPGTQYF | TGTGCCAGCAGCTTAGCGAGGGTAGCGGGGGAACCTGGGACCCAGTACTTC
TRBJ2-7 | . | TRBD2 | TRBV7-3 | CASSLSTSGSSHEQYF | TGTGCCAGCAGCTTATCTACTAGCGGGAGTAGCCACGAGCAGTACTTC
TRBJ1-1 | few | TRBD1 | TRBV3-1/TRBV3-2 | CASSQGTGAVEAFF | TGTGCCAGCAGCCAAGGGACAGGGGCTGTGGAGGCTTTCTTT
TRBJ2-1 | once | . | TRBV19 | CASSISGGATNEQFF | TGTGCCAGTAGTATCTCTGGCGGGGCGACCAATGAGCAGTTCTTC
TRBJ2-7 | . | . | TRBV4-2 | CASSQTRDYEQYF | TGTGCCAGCAGCCAAACGAGGGACTACGAGCAGTACTTC
TRBJ2-7 | . | . | TRBV6-5 | CASSIHNRAPHEQYF | TGTGCCAGCAGTATCCACAACAGGGCCCCTCACGAGCAGTACTTC
TRBJ2-7 | . | . | TRBV27 | CASSLTPRSYEQYF | TGTGCCAGCAGCCTAACCCCCCGATCCTACGAGCAGTACTTC
TRBJ1-5 | . | . | TRBV23-1 | CASITDQPQHF | TGCGCCAGCATAACGGATCAGCCCCAGCATTTT
TRBJ2-2 | . | TRBD1 | TRBV30 | CAWSVTGGLGELFF | TGTGCCTGGAGTGTAACAGGGGGGTTGGGGGAGCTGTTTTTT
TRBJ2-5 | . | . | TRBV19 | CASSRAWGEETQYF | TGTGCCAGTAGTAGGGCATGGGGGGAGGAGACCCAGTACTTC
TRBJ2-1 | once | . | TRBV3-1/TRBV3-2 | CASSQGGGISYNEQFF | TGTGCCAGCAGCCAAGGTGGGGGGATATCCTACAATGAGCAGTTCTTC
TRBJ1-1 | . | . | TRBV29-1 | CSVEPPSAEAFF | TGCAGCGTTGAACCCCCGTCGGCTGAAGCTTTCTTT
TRBJ1-5 | . | TRBD1 | TRBV4-2 | CASSPSWGQGYQPQHF | TGTGCCAGCAGCCCGAGTTGGGGACAGGGCTATCAGCCCCAGCATTTT
TRBJ1-6 | . | . | TRBV19 | CASSNGQWNSPLHF | TGTGCCAGTAGTAATGGACAGTGGAATTCACCCCTCCACTTT
TRBJ2-7 | . | . | TRBV4-1 | CASSRFRASRYYEQYF | TGCGCCAGCAGCCGCTTTCGGGCTAGCCGATACTACGAGCAGTACTTC
TRBJ1-2 | once | . | TRBV27 | CASSLSGSYGYTF | TGTGCCAGCAGTTTATCGGGCTCCTATGGCTACACCTTC
TRBJ2-1 | . | TRBD2 | TRBV10-3 | CAISFRGLAVHNEQFF | TGTGCCATCAGTTTTCGGGGACTAGCGGTCCACAATGAGCAGTTCTTC
TRBJ2-1 | . | . | TRBV12-2 | CASRLGDSSYNEQFF | TGTGCAAGTCGCTTAGGGGACAGCTCCTACAATGAGCAGTTCTTC
TRBJ1-1 | . | . | TRBV7-9 | CASSLGQGGLTLTEAFF | TGTGCCAGCAGCTTAGGGCAGGGCGGCCTGACCCTCACTGAAGCTTTCTTT
TRBJ2-7 | . | TRBD1 | TRBV27 | CASSLFRQGGEQYF | TGTGCCAGCAGTTTATTTCGACAGGGCGGCGAGCAGTACTTC
TRBJ2-3 | . | . | TRBV18 | CASSPLRSSTDTQYF | TGTGCCAGCTCACCACTCAGGTCCTCCACAGATACGCAGTATTTT
TRBJ2-3 | . | . | TRBV5-1 | CASSLLTDTQYF | TGCGCCAGCAGCTTGCTCACAGATACGCAGTATTTT
TRBJ2-4 | . | TRBD1 | TRBV4-2 | CASSLTGTGGNIQYF | TGTGCCAGCAGCCTCACGGGGACAGGGGGAAACATTCAGTACTTC
TRBJ1-1 | . | . | TRBV19 | CASSISAVEGSEAFF | TGTGCCAGTAGTATTAGCGCGGTCGAGGGTAGTGAAGCTTTCTTT
TRBJ2-3 | . | TRBD2 | TRBV19 | CASSPVAGLSTDTQYF | TGTGCCAGTAGTCCTGTAGCGGGTTTGAGCACAGATACGCAGTATTTT
TRBJ2-5 | . | . | TRBV9 | CASSPEQGGLETQYF | TGTGCCAGCAGCCCCGAACAGGGCGGTCTGGAGACCCAGTACTTC
TRBJ1-2 | . | . | TRBV11-3 | CASSLSGDGYTF | TGTGCCAGCAGCTTATCAGGGGATGGCTACACCTTC
TRBJ1-2 | . | . | TRBV3-1/TRBV3-2 | CASSQGGIYTF | TGTGCCAGCAGCCAGGGGGGAATCTACACCTTC
TRBJ2-7 | . | . | TRBV11-1 | CASSGARTATYEQYF | TGTGCCAGCAGCGGTGCCAGGACAGCGACCTACGAGCAGTACTTC
TRBJ1-5 | medium-sized | TRBD1 | TRBV7-9 | CASSTDVDRGGNQPQHF | TGTGCCAGCAGCACTGACGTAGACAGGGGAGGGAATCAGCCCCAGCATTTT
TRBJ2-1 | . | . | TRBV12-3/TRBV12-4 | CASTMTRLGEQFF | TGTGCCAGCACCATGACTAGACTGGGTGAGCAGTTCTTC
TRBJ1-3 | . | . | TRBV4-1 | CASSQDWRFDPNRVGGNTIYF | TGCGCCAGCAGCCAAGATTGGAGATTTGACCCCAACAGGGTCGGAGGAAACACCATATATTTT
TRBJ2-7 | . | . | TRBV3-1/TRBV3-2 | CASSLLRDEQYF | TGTGCCAGCAGCCTCCTTCGGGACGAGCAGTACTTC
TRBJ1-6 | . | TRBD1 | TRBV5-5 | CASRTGEKYNSPLHF | TGTGCCAGCAGGACAGGGGAGAAGTATAATTCACCCCTCCACTTT
TRBJ2-3 | . | . | TRBV19 | CASSRSAGTDTQYF | TGTGCCAGTAGCCGAAGCGCGGGCACAGATACGCAGTATTTT
TRBJ1-6 | . | . | TRBV25-1 | CASRSFGSPLHF | TGTGCCAGCAGAAGTTTCGGTTCACCCCTCCACTTT
TRBJ1-1 | . | TRBD1 | TRBV5-1 | CASSPLRGRGNTEAFF | TGCGCCAGCAGCCCCCTTAGGGGGCGCGGGAACACTGAAGCTTTCTTT
TRBJ1-1 | . | . | TRBV29-1 | CSVEQGMNTEAFF | TGCAGCGTTGAGCAGGGGATGAACACTGAAGCTTTCTTT
TRBJ2-7 | . | . | TRBV9 | CASSQQVEPYEQYF | TGTGCCAGCAGCCAGCAGGTAGAACCCTACGAGCAGTACTTC
TRBJ1-1 | . | . | TRBV4-1 | CASSQERGGFRDTEAFF | TGCGCCAGCAGCCAAGAAAGGGGTGGGTTCCGTGACACTGAAGCTTTCTTT
TRBJ2-1 | . | TRBD2 | TRBV19 | CASRDASQERGKIYNEQFF | TGTGCCAGCCGGGATGCGTCACAAGAGCGGGGAAAGATTTACAATGAGCAGTTCTTC
TRBJ2-5 | few | TRBD2 | TRBV6-1 | CASSAGLAGERGYLETQYF | TGTGCCAGCAGTGCCGGACTAGCGGGAGAGCGGGGGTACCTGGAGACCCAGTACTTC
TRBJ1-6 | . | TRBD1 | TRBV7-9 | CASSLGTVPNSPLHF | TGTGCCAGCAGCCTGGGGACAGTGCCTAATTCACCCCTCCACTTT
TRBJ1-2 | . | . | TRBV28 | CASREGTGDGYTF | TGTGCCAGCAGGGAAGGAACCGGGGATGGCTACACCTTC
TRBJ1-1 | . | TRBD1 | TRBV28 | CASTRDSQAFF | TGTGCCAGCACCAGGGACAGTCAAGCTTTCTTT
TRBJ2-1 | . | TRBD2 | TRBV3-1/TRBV3-2 | CASSQKGTSGRNEQFF | TGTGCCAGCAGCCAAAAAGGGACTAGCGGGAGGAATGAGCAGTTCTTC
TRBJ2-5 | few | . | TRBV18 | CASSSTVREETQYF | TGTGCCAGCTCATCGACAGTCCGCGAAGAGACCCAGTACTTC
TRBJ1-2 | . | TRBD1 | TRBV18 | CASSTGSDYGYTF | TGTGCCAGCTCGACAGGGTCGGACTATGGCTACACCTTC
TRBJ2-2 | . | . | TRBV11-2 | CATLRGGQGTGELFF | TGTGCCACCTTGAGAGGGGGACAAGGCACCGGGGAGCTGTTTTTT